Below are 5 T cell receptor beta chains sequenced from a single sample in a study of beta chain features in type 1 diabetes. Whole-study findings and limits: Type 1 diabetes patients had moderately but significantly shorter TCRB CDR3s in all four CD4+ subsets.

No antigen is known for these receptors. TCRB transcripts that were expressed got sequenced, as all of the isolated RNA had been reverse transcribed. Generated by immunoSEQ multiplex PCR, the TCRdb table keeps only in-frame clones and is missing some. The table includes around 360,000 clones, roughly 12% detected once. Material: naive CD4+ T cells from blood. These receptors originate from a woman younger than 30 with type 1 diabetes.

Only a few counts were recorded for this clone. The rearrangement uses TRBV25-1 and TRBJ1-4; possibly TRBD1 for D (5 bases). V lost 4 bases and J 8 bases, leaving 17 bases between the germline ends. This CDR3 spans 15 amino acids. Germline lookup yields CDR1 MGHDK and CDR2 SYGVNS. CDR3 nucleotides: TGTGCCAGCAGTGGACCTGGGGCCCCTGGGGAAAAACTGTTTTTT. Residues: CASSGPGAPGEKLFF.

Only a few counts were recorded for this clone. The gene calls are TRBV6-6 and TRBJ2-2; TRBD1 matches at 7 bases. Germline trimming cut 6 bases from V and 6 bases from J; bases unmatched to any gene: 10. The CDR3 is 15 amino acids. Per germline, CDR1 MNHNY and CDR2 SVGAGI (reference sequence). The DNA of the CDR3 is TGTGCCAGCAGCCAACCGGGACAGCTCTCCGGGGAGCTGTTTTTT. Translation: CASSQPGQLSGELFF.

The V and J genes are TRBV5-1 and TRBJ2-2, with D perhaps TRBD1 (5 bases). Germline-derived CDR1 and CDR2 are SGHRS and YFSETQ. The V end was cut by 0 bases, the J end by 4 bases, with 13 bases between. This CDR3 region has 16 residues. The CDR3: CASSLGGSTVTGELFF. The CDR3 DNA sequence: TGCGCCAGCAGCTTGGGGGGCAGTACCGTCACCGGGGAGCTGTTTTTT.

This clone showed up just a few times. The chain carries TRBV2 and TRBJ2-5; the match to TRBD2 covers 10 bases. The CDR3 is 15 amino acids. V shed 1 base, J shed 9 bases, and the junction held 8 bases outside the gene matches. Germline V gene lookup returns CDR1 SNHLY and CDR2 FYNNEI. The CDR3 nucleotides are TGTGCCAGCAGTGAAGAGGTAGCGGGGGGACTGGCCCAGTACTTC. Encoded protein: CASSEEVAGGLAQYF.

The chain uses TRBV4-3 and TRBJ2-1; possible D gene TRBD1, 5 bases. The CDR3 has 17 amino acids. Germline lookup yields CDR1 LGHNA and CDR2 YSLEER. Trimming took 3 bases from V and 4 from J, leaving 19 bases between them. The CDR3 DNA is TGCGCCAGCAGCCATGATTTAGGGGCGGCGAGTTACAATGAGCAGTTCTTC. It translates to CASSHDLGAASYNEQFF.